Below, one TCR beta chain is given with its context. This specimen belongs to a study of TIL therapy for anti-PD-1-resistant metastatic lung cancer. The time point was: pre-treatment sample, taken before nivolumab and TIL therapy. Most excised metastases sampled were pleural nodules or supraclavicular lymph nodes. This CDR3 region has 13 residues. Per the germline V gene, CDR1 is MNHEY and CDR2 is SVGAGI. V lost 5 bases, J lost 4 bases, and 11 bases lay in between. The immunoSEQ assay was v3. Method: immunoSEQ multiplex PCR; TCRdb's copy keeps in-frame clones and lacks some. The table records 50,000 or so clones, just over 70% of them present only once.

This chain joins TRBV6-5 and TRBJ1-2; a weak D match, TRBD1 (5 bases). The origin of this receptor is a person aged 25 to 85 with non-small cell lung cancer. The specimen comprised tumor tissue, sampled at baseline. CDR3: CASSTRTSYGYTF. CDR3 DNA: TGTGCCAGCAGTACCAGGACAAGCTATGGCTACACCTTC.